This T cell receptor (beta chain) was captured by sequencing in a study of T cell responses to AZD1222 COVID-19 vaccine. V lost 0 bases, J lost 0 bases, and 8 bases lay in between. Germline V lookup: CDR1 GTSNPN, CDR2 SVGIG (reference sequence). This CDR3 comprises 15 residues. Produced via immunoSEQ multiplex PCR; TCRdb's table is partial and in-frame only. Of roughly 120,000 clones listed, about 88% are singletons. This sample comprised peripheral blood, obtained 28 days after the second AZD1222 dose. The sequence came from an adult who received the AZD1222 COVID-19 vaccine. The V and J genes are TRBV30 and TRBJ1-4; a possible D gene is TRBD1 (5 bases). The CDR3 bases are TGTGCCTGGAGTGTACGGGGACCAACTAATGAAAAACTGTTTTTT. Its protein is CAWSVRGPTNEKLFF.